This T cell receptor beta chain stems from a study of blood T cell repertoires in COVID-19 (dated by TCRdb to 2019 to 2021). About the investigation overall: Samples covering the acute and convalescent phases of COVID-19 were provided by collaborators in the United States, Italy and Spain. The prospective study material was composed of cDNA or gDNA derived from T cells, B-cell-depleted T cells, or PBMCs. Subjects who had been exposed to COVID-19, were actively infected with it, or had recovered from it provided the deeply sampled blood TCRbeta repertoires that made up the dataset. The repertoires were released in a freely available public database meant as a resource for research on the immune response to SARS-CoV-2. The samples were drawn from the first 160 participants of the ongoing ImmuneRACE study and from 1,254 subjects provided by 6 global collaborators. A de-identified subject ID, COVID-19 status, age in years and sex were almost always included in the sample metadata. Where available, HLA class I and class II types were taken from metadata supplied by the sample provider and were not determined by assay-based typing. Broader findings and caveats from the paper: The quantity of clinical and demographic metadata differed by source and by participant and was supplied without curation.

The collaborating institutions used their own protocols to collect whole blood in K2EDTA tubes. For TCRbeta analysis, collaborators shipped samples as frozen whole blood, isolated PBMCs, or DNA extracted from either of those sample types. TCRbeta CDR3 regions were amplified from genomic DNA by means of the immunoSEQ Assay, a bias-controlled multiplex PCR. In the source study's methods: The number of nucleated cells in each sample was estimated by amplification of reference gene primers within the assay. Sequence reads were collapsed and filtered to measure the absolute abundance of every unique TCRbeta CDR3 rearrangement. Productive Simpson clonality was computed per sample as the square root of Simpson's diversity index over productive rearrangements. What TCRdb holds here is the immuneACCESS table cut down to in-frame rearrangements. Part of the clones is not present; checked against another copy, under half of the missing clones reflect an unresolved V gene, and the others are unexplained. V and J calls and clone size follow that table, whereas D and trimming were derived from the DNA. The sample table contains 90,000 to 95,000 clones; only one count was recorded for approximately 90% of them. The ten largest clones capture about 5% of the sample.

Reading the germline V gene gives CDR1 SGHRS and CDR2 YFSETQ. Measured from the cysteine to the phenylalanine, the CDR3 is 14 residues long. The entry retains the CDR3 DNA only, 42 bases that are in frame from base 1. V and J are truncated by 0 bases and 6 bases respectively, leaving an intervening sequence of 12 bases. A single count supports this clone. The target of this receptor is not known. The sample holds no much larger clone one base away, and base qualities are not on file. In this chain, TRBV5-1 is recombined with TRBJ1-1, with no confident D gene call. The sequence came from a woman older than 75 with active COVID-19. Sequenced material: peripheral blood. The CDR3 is CASSLALGRPEAFF. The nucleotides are TGCGCCAGCAGCTTGGCCTTGGGGAGGCCTGAAGCTTTCTTT.